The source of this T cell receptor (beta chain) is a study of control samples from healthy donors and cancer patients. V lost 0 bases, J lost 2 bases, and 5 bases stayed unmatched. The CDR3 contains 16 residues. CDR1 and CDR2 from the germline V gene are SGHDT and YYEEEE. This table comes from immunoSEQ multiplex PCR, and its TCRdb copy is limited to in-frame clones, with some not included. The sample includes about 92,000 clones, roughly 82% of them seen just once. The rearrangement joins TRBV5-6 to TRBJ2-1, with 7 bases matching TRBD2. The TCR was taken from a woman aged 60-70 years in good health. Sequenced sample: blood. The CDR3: CASSLGTGTTYNEQFF. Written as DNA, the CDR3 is TGTGCCAGCAGCTTGGGGACCGGGACTACCTACAATGAGCAGTTCTTC.